Listed below are T cell receptor beta chains from one sample, sequenced in a study of shared clonotypes between healthy human individuals. Clones were sequenced by immunoSEQ multiplex PCR, and TCRdb holds only the in-frame ones, with some missing. This sample has under 1,900,000 clones, with approximately 98.5% found just once. Sequenced: naive CD4+ T cells sorted from blood. Source of these receptors: a man aged 25 to 40 in good health. The CDR3 runs from the conserved cysteine through the conserved F or W. Each record gives: CDR3 protein, CDR3 DNA, clone size, J gene, D gene, V gene. The D gene is left open where the match is weak. A row's size may be missing; if present it is once, few, many or a size class.

CDR3aa: CASSQVGFITEAFF; CDR3nt: TGCGCCAGCAGCCAAGTGGGTTTTATCACTGAAGCTTTCTTT; abundance: -; j_gene: TRBJ1-1; d_gene: -; v_gene: TRBV4-1
CDR3aa: CASSLDGFGGRGSYEQYF; CDR3nt: TGTGCCAGCAGCTTAGACGGCTTCGGCGGGAGAGGTTCCTACGAGCAGTACTTC; abundance: -; j_gene: TRBJ2-7; d_gene: TRBD2; v_gene: TRBV11-2
CDR3aa: CASSLLAIQETQYF; CDR3nt: TGTGCCAGCAGTTTATTAGCTATCCAAGAGACCCAGTACTTC; abundance: -; j_gene: TRBJ2-5; d_gene: -; v_gene: TRBV28
CDR3aa: CASSLPGLAPNEQFF; CDR3nt: TGTGCCAGCAGTCTACCGGGACTAGCGCCAAATGAGCAGTTCTTC; abundance: -; j_gene: TRBJ2-1; d_gene: TRBD2; v_gene: TRBV28
CDR3aa: CASSLRAGYNEQFF; CDR3nt: TGTGCCAGCAGCTTAAGGGCAGGATACAATGAGCAGTTCTTC; abundance: -; j_gene: TRBJ2-1; d_gene: -; v_gene: TRBV7-6
CDR3aa: CASSSTRGTSSYEQYF; CDR3nt: TGTGCCAGTAGTTCCACCAGGGGGACAAGCTCCTACGAGCAGTACTTC; abundance: -; j_gene: TRBJ2-7; d_gene: TRBD1; v_gene: TRBV19
CDR3aa: CASTSGHTQYF; CDR3nt: TGTGCCAGCACCTCGGGTCATACGCAGTATTTT; abundance: -; j_gene: TRBJ2-3; d_gene: -; v_gene: TRBV6-5
CDR3aa: CASSSAGTSGRNSYNEQFF; CDR3nt: TGTGCCAGCAGCTCAGCCGGGACTAGCGGGAGGAACTCCTACAATGAGCAGTTCTTC; abundance: -; j_gene: TRBJ2-1; d_gene: TRBD2; v_gene: TRBV9
CDR3aa: CASSPMRDLQHEQYF; CDR3nt: TGTGCCAGCTCACCAATGCGGGATCTTCAACACGAGCAGTACTTC; abundance: -; j_gene: TRBJ2-7; d_gene: -; v_gene: TRBV18
CDR3aa: CASRKGQVYTGELFF; CDR3nt: TGTGCCAGCAGAAAGGGACAGGTCTACACCGGGGAGCTGTTTTTT; abundance: -; j_gene: TRBJ2-2; d_gene: TRBD1; v_gene: TRBV6-5
CDR3aa: CASSGASGTDTQYF; CDR3nt: TGCGCCAGCTCCGGGGCATCGGGCACAGATACGCAGTATTTT; abundance: -; j_gene: TRBJ2-3; d_gene: -; v_gene: TRBV4-3
CDR3aa: CAIAQGQETQYF; CDR3nt: TGTGCCATTGCGCAGGGCCAAGAGACCCAGTACTTC; abundance: -; j_gene: TRBJ2-5; d_gene: -; v_gene: TRBV10-3
CDR3aa: CASSYDRLNGELFF; CDR3nt: TGCGCCAGCAGCTATGACAGGCTGAACGGGGAGCTGTTTTTT; abundance: -; j_gene: TRBJ2-2; d_gene: -; v_gene: TRBV5-1
CDR3aa: CASSLRVSGANVLTF; CDR3nt: TGTGCCAGCAGCTTACGGGTTTCTGGGGCCAACGTCCTGACTTTC; abundance: -; j_gene: TRBJ2-6; d_gene: -; v_gene: TRBV7-6
CDR3aa: CASSITEQGTQYF; CDR3nt: TGTGCCAGCAGCATCACCGAACAGGGTACGCAGTATTTT; abundance: -; j_gene: TRBJ2-3; d_gene: -; v_gene: TRBV7-3
CDR3aa: CAFTSGRATGELFF; CDR3nt: TGTGCCTTCACTAGCGGGAGAGCCACCGGGGAGCTGTTTTTT; abundance: -; j_gene: TRBJ2-2; d_gene: TRBD2; v_gene: TRBV30
CDR3aa: CASSKGVSEQYF; CDR3nt: TGTGCCAGCAGCAAAGGGGTGAGCGAGCAGTACTTC; abundance: -; j_gene: TRBJ2-7; d_gene: -; v_gene: TRBV9
CDR3aa: CSVDPGNTGELFF; CDR3nt: TGCAGCGTAGACCCAGGGAACACCGGGGAGCTGTTTTTT; abundance: -; j_gene: TRBJ2-2; d_gene: -; v_gene: TRBV29-1
CDR3aa: CASSYGAVLKVDEQFF; CDR3nt: TGTGCCAGCAGTTACGGGGCGGTCCTGAAAGTGGATGAGCAGTTCTTC; abundance: -; j_gene: TRBJ2-1; d_gene: -; v_gene: TRBV6-5
CDR3aa: CASSYSNPQGEQYF; CDR3nt: TGTGCCAGCAGTTACTCGAATCCCCAGGGCGAGCAGTACTTC; abundance: -; j_gene: TRBJ2-7; d_gene: -; v_gene: TRBV6-5
CDR3aa: CASSIAESWNEKLFF; CDR3nt: TGTGCCAGTAGTATTGCAGAATCGTGGAATGAAAAACTGTTTTTT; abundance: -; j_gene: TRBJ1-4; d_gene: -; v_gene: TRBV19
CDR3aa: CATIGSKGTGELFF; CDR3nt: TGTGCCACCATAGGGTCGAAGGGAACCGGGGAGCTGTTTTTT; abundance: -; j_gene: TRBJ2-2; d_gene: -; v_gene: TRBV19
CDR3aa: CASSLRRRGGSSNQPQHF; CDR3nt: TGTGCCAGCAGTTTACGTAGGCGCGGTGGTTCGAGCAATCAGCCCCAGCATTTT; abundance: -; j_gene: TRBJ1-5; d_gene: -; v_gene: TRBV28
CDR3aa: CASSLGWGGSSYEQYF; CDR3nt: TGTGCCAGCAGCTTAGGTTGGGGCGGGAGCTCCTACGAGCAGTACTTC; abundance: -; j_gene: TRBJ2-7; d_gene: TRBD2; v_gene: TRBV7-2
CDR3aa: CASSPGKREGSTGELFF; CDR3nt: TGTGCCAGCAGCCCCGGTAAAAGGGAGGGCAGCACCGGGGAGCTGTTTTTT; abundance: -; j_gene: TRBJ2-2; d_gene: TRBD2; v_gene: TRBV11-3
CDR3aa: CASGVGTNEQFF; CDR3nt: TGTGCCAGTGGGGTGGGGACCAATGAGCAGTTCTTC; abundance: -; j_gene: TRBJ2-1; d_gene: -; v_gene: TRBV7-9
CDR3aa: CASSVAGFSYEQYF; CDR3nt: TGTGCCAGCAGCGTTGCAGGGTTCTCCTACGAGCAGTACTTC; abundance: -; j_gene: TRBJ2-7; d_gene: -; v_gene: TRBV9
CDR3aa: CASSVGGLHFLNEQFF; CDR3nt: TGTGCCAGCAGCGTTGGGGGGCTCCACTTCCTCAATGAGCAGTTCTTC; abundance: -; j_gene: TRBJ2-1; d_gene: -; v_gene: TRBV9
CDR3aa: CASSATGLNTGELFF; CDR3nt: TGTGCCAGCAGTGCCACGGGACTCAACACCGGGGAGCTGTTTTTT; abundance: -; j_gene: TRBJ2-2; d_gene: -; v_gene: TRBV2
CDR3aa: CSGWTAGNTEAFF; CDR3nt: TGCAGCGGATGGACAGCGGGGAACACTGAAGCTTTCTTT; abundance: -; j_gene: TRBJ1-1; d_gene: -; v_gene: TRBV29-1
CDR3aa: CASSQDRDRRDYGYTF; CDR3nt: TGCGCCAGCAGCCAGGATAGGGACCGAAGAGACTATGGCTACACCTTC; abundance: -; j_gene: TRBJ1-2; d_gene: -; v_gene: TRBV4-3
CDR3aa: CASSVGVGGDNEKLFF; CDR3nt: TGTGCCAGCAGCGTAGGTGTAGGAGGGGATAATGAAAAACTGTTTTTT; abundance: -; j_gene: TRBJ1-4; d_gene: -; v_gene: TRBV9
CDR3aa: CASTLAGETQYF; CDR3nt: TGTGCCAGCACTTTGGCCGGGGAGACCCAGTACTTC; abundance: -; j_gene: TRBJ2-5; d_gene: -; v_gene: TRBV2
CDR3aa: CASSISPGDHYEQYF; CDR3nt: TGTGCCAGTAGTATTTCCCCCGGGGATCACTACGAGCAGTACTTC; abundance: -; j_gene: TRBJ2-7; d_gene: -; v_gene: TRBV19
CDR3aa: CASSPRPWTGGLQYNEQFF; CDR3nt: TGTGCCAGCAGCCCTAGACCCTGGACAGGGGGCCTACAATACAATGAGCAGTTCTTC; abundance: -; j_gene: TRBJ2-1; d_gene: TRBD1; v_gene: TRBV7-7
CDR3aa: CSARFPVEAFF; CDR3nt: TGCAGTGCTAGGTTCCCGGTTGAAGCTTTCTTT; abundance: -; j_gene: TRBJ1-1; d_gene: -; v_gene: TRBV20-1
CDR3aa: CSVKTPGPMTSGSETQYF; CDR3nt: TGCAGCGTGAAGACACCGGGACCGATGACTAGCGGGAGTGAGACCCAGTACTTC; abundance: once; j_gene: TRBJ2-5; d_gene: TRBD2; v_gene: TRBV29-1
CDR3aa: CAWSPRGDTEAFF; CDR3nt: TGTGCCTGGAGTCCCCGGGGGGACACTGAAGCTTTCTTT; abundance: -; j_gene: TRBJ1-1; d_gene: -; v_gene: TRBV30
CDR3aa: CASKGGGWDEQFF; CDR3nt: TGTGCCAGTAAGGGGGGAGGCTGGGATGAGCAGTTCTTC; abundance: once; j_gene: TRBJ2-1; d_gene: -; v_gene: TRBV19
CDR3aa: CASSLASGRNEQFF; CDR3nt: TGTGCCAGCAGCTTAGCTAGCGGGAGAAATGAGCAGTTCTTC; abundance: -; j_gene: TRBJ2-1; d_gene: TRBD2; v_gene: TRBV5-4